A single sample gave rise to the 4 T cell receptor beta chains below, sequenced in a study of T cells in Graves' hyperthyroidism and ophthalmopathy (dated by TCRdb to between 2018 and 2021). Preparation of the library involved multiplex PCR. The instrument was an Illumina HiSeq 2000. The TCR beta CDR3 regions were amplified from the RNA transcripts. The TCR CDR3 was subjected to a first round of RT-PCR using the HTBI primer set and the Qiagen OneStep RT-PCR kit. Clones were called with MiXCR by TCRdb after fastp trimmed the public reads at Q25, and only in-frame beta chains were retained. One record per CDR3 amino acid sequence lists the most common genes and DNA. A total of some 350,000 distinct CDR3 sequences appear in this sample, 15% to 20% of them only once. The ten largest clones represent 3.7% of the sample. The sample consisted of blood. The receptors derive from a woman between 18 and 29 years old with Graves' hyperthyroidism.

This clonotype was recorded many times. Here the CDR3 DNA reads TGTGCCAGCAAAGGGCGGCAGGGGGCTTATAGCAATCAGCCCCAGCATTTT. The encoded protein is CASKGRQGAYSNQPQHF. The chain links TRBV6-5 to TRBJ1-5, with 8 bases identical to TRBD1. With V trimmed by 7 bases and J by 0 bases, 11 bases remained unmatched. CDR1 and CDR2 (germline): MNHEY, SVGAGI. This CDR3 region has 17 residues.

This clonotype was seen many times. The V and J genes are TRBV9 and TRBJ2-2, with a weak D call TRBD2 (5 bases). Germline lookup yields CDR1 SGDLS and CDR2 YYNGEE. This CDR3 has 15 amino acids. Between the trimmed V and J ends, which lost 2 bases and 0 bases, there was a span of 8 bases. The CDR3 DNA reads TGTGCCAGCAGCGTCGAGGGATCGAACACCGGGGAGCTGTTTTTT. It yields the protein CASSVEGSNTGELFF.

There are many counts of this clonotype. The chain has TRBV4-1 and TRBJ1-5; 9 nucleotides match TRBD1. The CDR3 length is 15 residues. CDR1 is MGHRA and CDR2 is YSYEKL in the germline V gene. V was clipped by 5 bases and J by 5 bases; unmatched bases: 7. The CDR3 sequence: CASSKGQGPHQPQHF. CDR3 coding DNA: TGCGCCAGCAGCAAGGGACAGGGTCCCCATCAGCCCCAGCATTTT.

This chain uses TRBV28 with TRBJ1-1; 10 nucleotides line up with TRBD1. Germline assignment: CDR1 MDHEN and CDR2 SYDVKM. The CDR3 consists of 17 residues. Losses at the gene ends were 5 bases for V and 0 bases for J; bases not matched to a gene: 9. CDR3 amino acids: CASSGDRGDLLNTEAFF. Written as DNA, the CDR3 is TGTGCCAGCAGTGGGGACAGGGGAGATTTGCTGAACACTGAAGCTTTCTTT.